This T cell receptor (beta chain) appears in the sequencing data of a study of tumor-infiltrating lymphocytes in localized non-small cell lung cancer. On the study more broadly: Several tumor histologies, both smoking statuses, and some post-neoadjuvant chemotherapy samples were included.

Sequencing was performed with immunoSEQ multiplex PCR; in TCRdb, only in-frame clones are kept and a portion is missing. The data hold about 23,000 clones, with 69% observed a single time. There are 18 residues in the CDR3. V was clipped by 5 bases and J by 8 bases; unmatched bases: 13. Germline V lookup: CDR1 SGHVS, CDR2 FQNEAQ. Note on this clone: Its antigen is still unknown.

Broader study findings: Tumors had more T cell infiltration than uninvolved lung, per TCRbeta sequencing and CD3 counts. TCR sequencing covered a subset of patients with enough tissue. IM1 and IM2 tumors showed no difference in T-cell fraction.

The chain is built from TRBV7-8 and TRBJ2-1, with 15 bases that match TRBD2. This clonotype was sampled from a human donor with non-small cell lung cancer. The specimen sequenced was lung tumor tissue. DNA of the CDR3: TGTGCCAGCAGCACACCCCCCGGGACTAGCGGGAGGAGTGATGAGCAGTTCTTC. It is translated as CASSTPPGTSGRSDEQFF. The full variable domain, rest sourced from reference TRBV7-8 and TRBJ2-1, is GAGVSQSPRYKVAKRGQDVALRCDPISGHVSLFWYQQALGQGPEFLTYFQNEAQLDKSGLPSDRFFAERPEGSVSTLKIQRTQQEDSAVYLCASSTPPGTSGRSDEQFFGPGTRLTVL.